This T cell receptor beta chain was documented in a study of blood T cell repertoires in COVID-19. Study overall: COVID-19 samples from acute and convalescent phases originated in the United States, Italy and Spain. From T cells, B-cell-depleted T cells, or PBMCs came the material, which was cDNA or gDNA.

The V end lost 5 bases, the J end lost 0 bases, and 14 bases lay between the germline ends. The CDR3 covers 16 residues. CDR1 SGHAT and CDR2 FQNNGV come from the germline V gene. Authors' data handling: Reference gene primer amplification gave nucleated cell count estimates. This table comes from immunoSEQ multiplex PCR, and its TCRdb copy is limited to in-frame clones, with some not included. V, J and clone size were drawn from that table, and D and trimming were deduced from the DNA. The sample holds tens of thousands of clones; around four fifths are singletons and the top ten take around 6.5%. This TCR came from a human donor in a cohort sampled during active COVID-19. Input material: peripheral blood. The chain recombines TRBV11-2 with TRBJ2-1; weak D call: TRBD2 (6 bases). CDR3 sequence: CASSVVRGSSYNEQFF. The CDR3, as DNA: TGTGCCAGCAGCGTCGTCCGGGGGAGCTCCTACAATGAGCAGTTCTTC.